Listed below are T cell receptor beta chains from one sample, sequenced in a study of T cells in localized non-small cell lung cancer. Only in-frame clones appear in the TCRdb table, and some are missing; sequencing was by immunoSEQ multiplex PCR. The sample holds 45,000 to 65,000 clones, less than 85% seen once. Sample: PBMCs, taken before any cancer treatment. The receptors were sampled from a woman aged 35 to 69 with stage II lung adenocarcinoma. CDR3s include the opening cysteine and the closing phenylalanine or tryptophan. Each record gives: CDR3 protein, CDR3 DNA, D gene, J gene, V gene, clone size, CDR3 length. D genes are given only for firm matches. Size tells how often a clone was seen (once, few, many) or the class of an expanded clone, and some rows leave it out.

CASSAGNYEQYF TGTGCCAGCTCGGCAGGAAACTACGAGCAGTACTTC - TRBJ2-7 TRBV18 - 12
CASSPRRLANTDTQYF TGTGCCAGCTCACCAAGGCGGCTAGCGAACACAGATACGCAGTATTTT - TRBJ2-3 TRBV18 - 16
CASKASGAPVETQYF TGTGCCAGCAAGGCTAGCGGGGCTCCCGTGGAGACCCAGTACTTC TRBD2 TRBJ2-5 TRBV7-9 - 15
CASSLSGGAADTQYF TGTGCCAGCAGCTTAAGCGGGGGGGCCGCAGATACGCAGTATTTT TRBD2 TRBJ2-3 TRBV11-1 - 15
CASSLDRDRGYNEQFF TGTGCCAGCAGCTTAGATCGGGACAGGGGCTACAATGAGCAGTTCTTC TRBD1 TRBJ2-1 TRBV11-2 - 16
CASRLIPYEQFF TGTGCCAGCAGGCTGATACCCTATGAGCAGTTCTTC - TRBJ2-1 TRBV28 few 12
CASSEIYIDLYGYTF TGTGCCAGCAGTGAGATTTACATAGACCTCTATGGCTACACCTTC - TRBJ1-2 TRBV2 - 15
CATSRDASTSGARRVF TGTGCCACCAGCAGAGATGCCTCTACTAGCGGGGCCCGACGGGTCTTC TRBD2 TRBJ2-1 TRBV15 few 16
CASSIEGTLEKLFF TGTGCCAGTAGTATAGAAGGGACACTCGAAAAACTGTTTTTT - TRBJ1-4 TRBV19 - 14
CASSWTGQETQYF TGTGCTAGCAGCTGGACAGGGCAAGAGACCCAGTACTTC TRBD1 TRBJ2-5 TRBV7-7 medium-sized 13
CASSLETTGELFF TGCGCCAGCAGCTTGGAGACCACCGGGGAGCTGTTTTTT - TRBJ2-2 TRBV5-1 - 13
CAISDSSGGLSTDTQYF TGTGCCATCAGTGACTCTAGCGGGGGGCTCAGCACAGATACGCAGTATTTT TRBD2 TRBJ2-3 TRBV10-3 - 17
CASSVGRGVYGYTF TGTGCCAGCAGCGTGGGGAGGGGAGTCTATGGCTACACCTTC - TRBJ1-2 TRBV9 - 14
CASSEGEGGSGELFF TGTGCCAGCAGTGAAGGGGAAGGGGGGTCCGGGGAGCTGTTTTTT - TRBJ2-2 TRBV2 few 15
CASSYSGQAGYTF TGTGCCAGCAGTTACTCGGGACAAGCTGGCTACACCTTC - TRBJ1-2 TRBV6-6 few 13
CASSPGTGELFF TGTGCCAGCAGCCCTGGGACCGGGGAGCTGTTTTTT - TRBJ2-2 TRBV6-5 - 12
CASSYSIRGDYEQYF TGTGCCAGCAGTTACTCGATCCGGGGAGACTACGAGCAGTACTTC - TRBJ2-7 TRBV6-5 - 15
CAWTIGTDTQYF TGTGCCTGGACGATCGGGACAGATACGCAGTATTTT - TRBJ2-3 TRBV30 - 12
CASSLSAGVQPQHF TGTGCCAGCAGTTTATCAGCAGGGGTTCAGCCCCAGCATTTT - TRBJ1-5 TRBV27 - 14
CASSIPNQPQHF TGTGCCAGTAGTATCCCTAATCAGCCCCAGCATTTT - TRBJ1-5 TRBV19 - 12
CASSLTLNGSSTNEKLFF TGTGCCAGCAGCTTAACTCTTAACGGCTCTTCAACTAATGAAAAACTGTTTTTT - TRBJ1-4 TRBV7-6 - 18
CASSRGFALPYEQYF TGTGCCAGCAGCCGAGGATTTGCCCTCCCCTACGAGCAGTACTTC - TRBJ2-7 TRBV5-4 - 15
CASSLVHNEQFF TGTGCCAGCAGCTTAGTTCACAATGAGCAGTTCTTC - TRBJ2-1 TRBV7-9 - 12
CSVRTGGETQYF TGCAGCGTTCGGACAGGCGGAGAGACCCAGTACTTC TRBD1 TRBJ2-5 TRBV29-1 - 12
CASSLRYSYEQYF TGTGCCAGCAGCTTGAGGTACTCCTACGAGCAGTACTTC - TRBJ2-7 TRBV5-8 - 13
CASKRTETGNTIYF TGTGCCAGCAAGAGGACGGAAACTGGAAACACCATATATTTT - TRBJ1-3 TRBV2 - 14